Shown below are 10 T cell receptor beta chains from a single sample sequenced in a study of cytomegalovirus exposure and HLA in healthy donors. The study ran its PCR with 60 Vbeta and 13 Jbeta primers. The table came from immunoSEQ multiplex PCR; TCRdb's copy has only in-frame clones and leaves some out. The sample contains 120,000 to 150,000 clones, 73% of which appear only once. Sequenced: PBMCs. The receptors come from a woman aged 35 to 49 in good health and CMV-seronegative.

The CDR3 DNA is TGTGCCAGCAGCTTAGGGTACCGGACAGACACCGGGGAGCTGTTTTTT. Amino acid sequence: CASSLGYRTDTGELFF. This rearrangement joins TRBV7-8 to TRBJ2-2; D is perhaps TRBD1 (6 bases). Between the trimmed V and J ends, which lost 1 base and 3 bases, there was a span of 12 bases. The CDR3 is made up of 16 amino acids. Germline assignment: CDR1 SGHVS and CDR2 FQNEAQ.

This clone came up a few times. The chain recombines TRBV7-6 with TRBJ2-7, with 7 nucleotides matching TRBD1. The CDR3 totals 13 residues. The V segment lost 5 bases and the J segment 3 bases; nucleotides outside the gene matches: 4. Germline CDR1 reads SGHVS; CDR2 reads FNYEAQ. The CDR3 coding sequence is TGTGCCAGCAGCGTGGGACAGAGCTACGAGCAGTACTTC. This translates into CASSVGQSYEQYF.

The chain is built from TRBV11-3 and TRBJ1-1; D is uncertain. The CDR3 has 18 amino acids. Germline V gene sequence: CDR1 SGHNT, CDR2 YENEEA. Trimming pared 2 bases from V and 1 base from J, leaving 20 bases between. CDR3 nucleotides: TGTGCCAGCAGCTTACATGTACGAGAGACACCAACGAACACTGAAGCTTTCTTT. Translating gives CASSLHVRETPTNTEAFF.

This clone has only a few counts. The chain employs TRBV6-1 and TRBJ1-1, with D maybe TRBD1 (6 bases). The CDR3 is 14 amino acids. Deletions cut 10 bases from V and 3 bases from J, with 18 bases between. The germline V gene has CDR1 MNHNS and CDR2 SASEGT. Here the CDR3 reads CATLEGGFDTEAFF. For the CDR3, the DNA is TGTGCCACCCTAGAGGGGGGGTTCGACACTGAAGCTTTCTTT.

The chain joins TRBV4-3 to TRBJ2-5, with 8 bases lining up with TRBD2. Germline V gene data show CDR1 as LGHNA and CDR2 as YSLEER. CDR3 length: 17 amino acids. V lost 0 bases to trimming and J lost 5 bases; unmatched junction nucleotides: 11. The CDR3 sequence: CASSQDLTGTRSETQYF. CDR3 bases: TGCGCCAGCAGCCAAGATCTCACCGGGACTAGAAGCGAGACCCAGTACTTC.

The J gene is TRBJ1-3, the V gene TRBV4-1, with D unresolved. Deletions cut 0 bases from V and 0 bases from J, with 12 bases between. The length of the CDR3 is 17 residues. CDR1 is MGHRA and CDR2 is YSYEKL in the germline V gene. The CDR3 DNA follows: TGCGCCAGCAGCCAAGAACGGATTCGGAGCTCTGGAAACACCATATATTTT. This gives the protein CASSQERIRSSGNTIYF.

The chain combines TRBV7-3 with TRBJ2-6; D uncertain. V gave up 5 bases and J gave up 4 bases, with 9 bases separating them. Germline lookup yields CDR1 SGHTA and CDR2 FQGTGA. CDR3 size: 14 residues. The CDR3 coding sequence is TGTGCCAGCAGCCAAGCGTCCGGGGCCAACGTCCTGACTTTC. It yields the protein CASSQASGANVLTF.

The chain joins TRBV19 to TRBJ1-5; tentatively, D is TRBD1 (6 bases). This CDR3 has 20 amino acids. V lost 0 bases and J 6 bases, leaving 27 bases between the germline ends. From germline, CDR1 is LNHDA and CDR2 SQIVND (reference sequence). CDR3 sequence: CASSIDRDWARGADFQPQHF. Written as DNA, the CDR3 is TGTGCCAGTAGTATAGATCGAGATTGGGCACGGGGGGCGGATTTTCAGCCCCAGCATTTT. Using reference TRBV19 and TRBJ1-5 for the parts outside the CDR3, the full variable domain is DGGITQSPKYLFRKEGQNVTLSCEQNLNHDAMYWYRQDPGQGLRLIYYSQIVNDFQKGDIAEGYSVSREKKESFPLTVTSAQKNPTAFYLCASSIDRDWARGADFQPQHFGDGTRLSIL.

CDR3 protein: CASSPGVGGTEAFF. As DNA, the CDR3 is TGTGCCAGCAGCCCTGGGGTGGGGGGCACTGAAGCTTTCTTT. The chain is built from TRBV9 and TRBJ1-1, with D tentatively TRBD1 (5 bases). Germline V gene data show CDR1 as SGDLS and CDR2 as YYNGEE. CDR3 length equals 14 residues. The V end lost 4 bases, the J end lost 4 bases, and 14 bases lay between the germline ends.

The rearrangement links TRBV7-2 to TRBJ2-3; D ambiguous. Germline lookup yields CDR1 SGHTA and CDR2 FQGNSA. The CDR3 consists of 11 residues. V lost 8 bases and J lost 6, with 9 bases in between. Here the CDR3 reads CASGLLDTQYF. DNA for the CDR3: TGTGCCAGCGGGCTGTTGGATACGCAGTATTTT.